This record looks at one T cell receptor beta chain sequence and its context. Its antigen remains unidentified. This CDR3 is built from 15 residues. V lost 4 bases to trimming and J lost 9 bases, with 21 bases between them. Germline CDR1 LGHNA, CDR2 YNFKEQ. These data are taken from a study of cytomegalovirus exposure and HLA in healthy donors. It was with 60 Vbeta and 13 Jbeta primers that the PCR ran. Repertoires were generated with immunoSEQ multiplex PCR, while TCRdb's copy carries only in-frame clones and drops some. The repertoire holds around 150,000 clones, with around 82% as singletons. Regarding the study as a whole: Later findings reportedly placed an Asian-associated ancestry cluster below the roughly 660-donor mean for N-insertions.

This sequence joins TRBV4-2 and TRBJ2-5; D perhaps matches TRBD2 (7 bases). This sequence was found in a man aged 50-60 years in good health and CMV-seropositive. Sequenced input: PBMCs. The CDR3 region is CASSPRLAGKGAQYF. DNA of the CDR3: TGTGCCAGCAGCCCCCGGTTAGCGGGCAAGGGGGCCCAGTACTTC.